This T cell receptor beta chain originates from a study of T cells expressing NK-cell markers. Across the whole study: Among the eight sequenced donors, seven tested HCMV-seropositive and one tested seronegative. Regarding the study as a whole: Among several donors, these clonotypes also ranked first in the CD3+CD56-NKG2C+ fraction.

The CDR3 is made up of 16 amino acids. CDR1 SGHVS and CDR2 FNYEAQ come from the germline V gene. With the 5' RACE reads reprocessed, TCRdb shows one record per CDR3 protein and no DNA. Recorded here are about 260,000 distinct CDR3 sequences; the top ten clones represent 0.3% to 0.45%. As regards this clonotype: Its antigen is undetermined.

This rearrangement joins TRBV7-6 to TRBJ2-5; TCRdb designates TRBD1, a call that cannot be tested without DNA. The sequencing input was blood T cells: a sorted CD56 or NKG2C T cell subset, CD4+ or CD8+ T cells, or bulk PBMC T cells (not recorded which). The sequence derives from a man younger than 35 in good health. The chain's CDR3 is CASSFRPDRTQETQYF.